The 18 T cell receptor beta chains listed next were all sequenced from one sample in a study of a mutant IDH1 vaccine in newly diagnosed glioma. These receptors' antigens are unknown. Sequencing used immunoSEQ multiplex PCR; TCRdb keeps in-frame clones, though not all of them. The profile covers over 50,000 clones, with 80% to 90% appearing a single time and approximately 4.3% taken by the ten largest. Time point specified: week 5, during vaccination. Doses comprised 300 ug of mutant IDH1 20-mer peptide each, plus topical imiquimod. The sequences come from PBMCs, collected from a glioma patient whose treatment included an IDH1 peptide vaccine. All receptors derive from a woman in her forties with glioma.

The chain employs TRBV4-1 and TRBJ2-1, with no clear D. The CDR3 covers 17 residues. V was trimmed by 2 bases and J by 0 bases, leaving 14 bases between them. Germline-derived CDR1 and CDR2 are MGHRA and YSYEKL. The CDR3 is CASSQSPAGLSYNEQFF. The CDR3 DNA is TGCGCCAGCAGCCAAAGCCCGGCCGGGCTCTCCTACAATGAGCAGTTCTTC.

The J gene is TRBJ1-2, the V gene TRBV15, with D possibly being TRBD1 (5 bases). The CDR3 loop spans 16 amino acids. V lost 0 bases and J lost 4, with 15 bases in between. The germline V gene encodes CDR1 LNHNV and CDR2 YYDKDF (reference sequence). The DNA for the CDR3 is TGTGCCACCAGCAGAGATTCGTCAGGGAGTATCTATGGCTACACCTTC. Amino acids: CATSRDSSGSIYGYTF.

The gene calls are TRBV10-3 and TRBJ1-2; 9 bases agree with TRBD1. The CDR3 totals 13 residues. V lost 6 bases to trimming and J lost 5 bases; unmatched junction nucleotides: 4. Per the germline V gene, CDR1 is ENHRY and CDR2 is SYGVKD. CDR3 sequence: CAIRRDRAYGYTF. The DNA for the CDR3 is TGTGCCATCAGGAGGGACAGGGCTTATGGCTACACCTTC.

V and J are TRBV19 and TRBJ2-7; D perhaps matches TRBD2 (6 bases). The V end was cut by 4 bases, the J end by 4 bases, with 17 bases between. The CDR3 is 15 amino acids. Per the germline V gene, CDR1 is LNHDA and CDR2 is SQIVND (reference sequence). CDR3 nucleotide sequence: TGTGCCAGTAGTAGAATTAGCGGACAAGGGTACGAGCAGTACTTC. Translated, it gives CASSRISGQGYEQYF. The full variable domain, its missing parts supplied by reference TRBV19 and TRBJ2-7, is DGGITQSPKYLFRKEGQNVTLSCEQNLNHDAMYWYRQDPGQGLRLIYYSQIVNDFQKGDIAEGYSVSREKKESFPLTVTSAQKNPTAFYLCASSRISGQGYEQYFGPGTRLTVT.

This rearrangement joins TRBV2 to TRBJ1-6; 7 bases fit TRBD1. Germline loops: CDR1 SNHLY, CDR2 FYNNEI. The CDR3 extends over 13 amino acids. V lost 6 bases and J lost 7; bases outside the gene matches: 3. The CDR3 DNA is TGTGCCAGCAGCCGGACAGGCAATTCACCCCTCCACTTT. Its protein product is CASSRTGNSPLHF.

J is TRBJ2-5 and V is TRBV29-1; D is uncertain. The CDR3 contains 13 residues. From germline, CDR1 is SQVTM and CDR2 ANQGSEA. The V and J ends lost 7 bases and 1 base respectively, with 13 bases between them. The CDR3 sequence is CSASSVPQETQYF. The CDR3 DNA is TGCAGCGCGTCGAGTGTCCCCCAAGAGACCCAGTACTTC.

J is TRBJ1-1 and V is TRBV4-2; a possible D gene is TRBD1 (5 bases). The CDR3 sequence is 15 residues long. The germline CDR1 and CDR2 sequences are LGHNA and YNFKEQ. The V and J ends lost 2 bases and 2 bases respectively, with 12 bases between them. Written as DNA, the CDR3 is TGTGCCAGCAGCCAATCACAGGACCCTAACACTGAAGCTTTCTTT. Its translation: CASSQSQDPNTEAFF.

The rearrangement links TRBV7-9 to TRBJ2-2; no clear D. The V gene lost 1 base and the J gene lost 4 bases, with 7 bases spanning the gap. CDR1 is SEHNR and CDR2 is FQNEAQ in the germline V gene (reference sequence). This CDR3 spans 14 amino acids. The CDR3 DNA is TGTGCCAGCAGCTTAGAACGAACCACCGGGGAGCTGTTTTTT. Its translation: CASSLERTTGELFF.

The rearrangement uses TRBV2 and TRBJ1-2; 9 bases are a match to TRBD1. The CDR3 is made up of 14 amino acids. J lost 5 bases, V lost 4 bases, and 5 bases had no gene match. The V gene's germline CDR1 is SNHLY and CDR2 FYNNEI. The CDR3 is CASSVLGQGYGYTF. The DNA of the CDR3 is TGTGCCAGCAGTGTCCTGGGACAGGGATATGGCTACACCTTC. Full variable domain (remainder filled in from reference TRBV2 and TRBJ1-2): EPEVTQTPSHQVTQMGQEVILRCVPISNHLYFYWYRQILGQKVEFLVSFYNNEISEKSEIFDDQFSVERPDGSNFTLKIRSTKLEDSAMYFCASSVLGQGYGYTFGSGTRLTVV.

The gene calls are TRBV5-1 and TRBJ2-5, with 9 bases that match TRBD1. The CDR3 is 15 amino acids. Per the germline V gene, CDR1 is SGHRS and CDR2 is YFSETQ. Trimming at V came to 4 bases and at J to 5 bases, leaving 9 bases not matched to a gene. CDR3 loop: CASSGDTGGRETQYF. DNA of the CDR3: TGCGCCAGCAGCGGAGACACAGGGGGCCGGGAGACCCAGTACTTC. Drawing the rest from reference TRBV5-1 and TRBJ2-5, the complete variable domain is KAGVTQTPRYLIKTRGQQVTLSCSPISGHRSVSWYQQTPGQGLQFLFEYFSETQRNKGNFPGRFSGRQFSNSRSEMNVSTLELGDSALYLCASSGDTGGRETQYFGPGTRLLVL.

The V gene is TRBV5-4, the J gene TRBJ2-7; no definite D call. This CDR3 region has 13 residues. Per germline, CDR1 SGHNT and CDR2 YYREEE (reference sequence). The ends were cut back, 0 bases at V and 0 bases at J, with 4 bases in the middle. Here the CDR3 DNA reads TGTGCCAGCAGCTTGGGTCGCTCCTACGAGCAGTACTTC. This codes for CASSLGRSYEQYF.

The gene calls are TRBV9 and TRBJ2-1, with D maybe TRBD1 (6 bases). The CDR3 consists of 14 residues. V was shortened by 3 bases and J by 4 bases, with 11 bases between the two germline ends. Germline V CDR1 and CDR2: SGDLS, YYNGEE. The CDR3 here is CASSALDRYNEQFF. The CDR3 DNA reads TGTGCCAGCAGCGCCTTGGACAGATACAATGAGCAGTTCTTC.

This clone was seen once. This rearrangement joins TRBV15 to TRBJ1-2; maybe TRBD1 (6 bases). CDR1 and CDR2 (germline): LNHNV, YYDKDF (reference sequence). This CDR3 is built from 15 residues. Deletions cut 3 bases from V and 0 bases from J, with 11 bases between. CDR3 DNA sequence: TGTGCCACCAGCAGCCCGGACAGAGCTAACTATGGCTACACCTTC. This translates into CATSSPDRANYGYTF.

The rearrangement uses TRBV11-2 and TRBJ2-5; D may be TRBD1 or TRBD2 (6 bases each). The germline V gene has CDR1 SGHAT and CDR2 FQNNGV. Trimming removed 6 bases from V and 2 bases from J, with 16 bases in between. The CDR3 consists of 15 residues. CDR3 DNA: TGTGCCAGCAGTCTAGATGGGGGGCAGCAAGAGACCCAGTACTTC. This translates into CASSLDGGQQETQYF.

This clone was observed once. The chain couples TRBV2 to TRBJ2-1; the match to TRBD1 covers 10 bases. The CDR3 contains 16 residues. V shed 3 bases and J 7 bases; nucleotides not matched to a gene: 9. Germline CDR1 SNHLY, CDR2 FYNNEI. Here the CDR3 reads CASSDWDRGISNEQFF. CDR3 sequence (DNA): TGTGCCAGCAGTGATTGGGACAGGGGAATTTCAAATGAGCAGTTCTTC.

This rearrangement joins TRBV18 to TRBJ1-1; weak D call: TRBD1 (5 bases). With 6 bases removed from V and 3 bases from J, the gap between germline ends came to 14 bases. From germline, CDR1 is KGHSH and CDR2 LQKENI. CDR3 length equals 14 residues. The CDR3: CASSPRKGDTEAFF. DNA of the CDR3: TGTGCCAGCTCTCCTCGGAAAGGGGACACTGAAGCTTTCTTT.

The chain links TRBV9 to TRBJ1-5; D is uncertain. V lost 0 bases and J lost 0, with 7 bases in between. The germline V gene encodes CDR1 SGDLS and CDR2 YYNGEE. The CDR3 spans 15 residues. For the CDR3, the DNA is TGTGCCAGCAGCGTAGGGGGAGATAGCAATCAGCCCCAGCATTTT. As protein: CASSVGGDSNQPQHF.

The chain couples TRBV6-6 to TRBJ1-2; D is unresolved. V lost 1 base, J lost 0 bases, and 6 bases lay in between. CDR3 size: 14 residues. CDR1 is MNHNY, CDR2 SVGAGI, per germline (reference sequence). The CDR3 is CASSYYETNYGYTF. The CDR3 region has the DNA TGTGCCAGCAGTTACTACGAGACTAACTATGGCTACACCTTC.